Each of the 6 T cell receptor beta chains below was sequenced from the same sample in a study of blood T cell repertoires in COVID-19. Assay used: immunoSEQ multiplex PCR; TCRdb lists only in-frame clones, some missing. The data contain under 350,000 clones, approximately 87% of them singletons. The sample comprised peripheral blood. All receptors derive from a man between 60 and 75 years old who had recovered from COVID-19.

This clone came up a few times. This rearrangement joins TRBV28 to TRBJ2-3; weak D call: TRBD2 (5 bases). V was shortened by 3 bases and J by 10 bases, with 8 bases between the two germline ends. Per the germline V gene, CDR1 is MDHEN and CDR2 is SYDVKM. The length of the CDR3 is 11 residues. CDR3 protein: CASSLASSQYF. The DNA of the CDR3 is TGTGCCAGCAGTTTGGCTAGCTCGCAGTATTTT.

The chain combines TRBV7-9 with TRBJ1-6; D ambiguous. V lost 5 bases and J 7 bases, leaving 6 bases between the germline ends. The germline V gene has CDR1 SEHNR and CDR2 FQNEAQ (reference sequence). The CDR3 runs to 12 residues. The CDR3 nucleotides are TGTGCCAGCAGCAACAACAATTCACCCCTCCACTTT. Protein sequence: CASSNNNSPLHF.

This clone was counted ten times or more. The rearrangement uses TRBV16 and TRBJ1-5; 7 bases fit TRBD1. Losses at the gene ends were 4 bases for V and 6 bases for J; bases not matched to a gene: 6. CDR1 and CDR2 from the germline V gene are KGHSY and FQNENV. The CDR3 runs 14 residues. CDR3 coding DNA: TGTGCCAGCAGCCCAGGGACAGCCCTTCAGCCCCAGCATTTT. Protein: CASSPGTALQPQHF. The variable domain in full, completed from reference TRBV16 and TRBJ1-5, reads GEEVAQTPKHLVRGEGQKAKLYCAPIKGHSYVFWYQQVLKNEFKFLISFQNENVFDETGMPKERFSAKCLPNSPCSLEIQATKLEDSAVYFCASSPGTALQPQHFGDGTRLSIL.

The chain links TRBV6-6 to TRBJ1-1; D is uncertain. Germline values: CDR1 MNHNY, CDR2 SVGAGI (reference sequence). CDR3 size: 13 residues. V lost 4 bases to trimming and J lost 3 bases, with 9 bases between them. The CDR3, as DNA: TGTGCCAGCAGTTCTGCTCTATACACTGAAGCTTTCTTT. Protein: CASSSALYTEAFF.

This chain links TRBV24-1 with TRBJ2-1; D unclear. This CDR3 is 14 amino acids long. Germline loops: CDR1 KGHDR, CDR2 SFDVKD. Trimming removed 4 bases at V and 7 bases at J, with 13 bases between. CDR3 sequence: CATSDPLTSNEQFF. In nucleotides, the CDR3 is TGTGCCACCAGTGACCCCTTGACTTCAAATGAGCAGTTCTTC.

CDR3 bases: TGTGCCTGGAGCTCTACTAGCGGGAGGGCCCATGAGCAGTTCTTC. Its translation: CAWSSTSGRAHEQFF. The chain uses TRBV30 and TRBJ2-1; 13 bases align to TRBD2. Germline CDR1 is GTSNPN and CDR2 is SVGIG (reference sequence). With V trimmed by 3 bases and J by 8 bases, 7 bases remained unmatched. This CDR3 has 15 residues.